Sequencing of this T cell receptor beta chain was carried out in a study of cytomegalovirus exposure and HLA in healthy donors (dated by TCRdb to the late 2010s). About the investigation overall: An earlier analysis of some 550 of the donors reported 250 to 350 Gb of sequence data and some 120 million unique TCR beta sequences from about 200 million T cells. The T cell repertoires of 666 subjects were profiled by immunosequencing and related to cytomegalovirus serostatus. Along with the approximately 700-subject first cohort, a separate validation cohort of around 110 different subjects was used. Rather than drawing on any new phenotypic data, the later analysis identified candidate immune exposures from TCR beta sequences and the way those sequences occurred across donors. High-throughput TCR immunosequencing, statistical association of individual TCRs with disease status, and machine learning were combined to predict cytomegalovirus infection status. A few DR-DQ haplotypes were treated as single units for association and clustering because of strong linkage in the cohort. HLA typing included class I and class II loci at four-digit resolution. Every discovery cohort repertoire had been produced on one sequencing platform. A later genetic analysis used genome-wide SNP genotypes for about three fifths of the roughly 700 donors, treating that subset as a discovery cohort. Donor age, sex, ethnicity and CMV serostatus were collected together with the repertoire data. On average, roughly 250,000 unique TCR beta nucleotide sequences were sequenced per donor among more than 350 genotyped donors of the cohort, with 15% to 20% of those sequences being non-productive. An early release covering roughly 580 HLA-typed donors comprised 300 to 350 gigabases of sequencing data and about 90 million unique TCR sequences. An earlier analysis of about 600 of the donors used high-throughput TCR beta sequencing to judge whether each TCR beta V gene segment behaved as functional or pseudogenic. Of the roughly 400 genotyped donors, approximately 80% fell in the genetic ancestry cluster associated with self-reported Caucasian donors. A later analysis re-examined previously published TCR beta repertoires from roughly 650 donors and added high-resolution HLA genotyping to investigate patterns of TCR occurrence. The study aimed to test whether signatures of past pathogen exposure could be identified by cataloging public T cell receptors. The number of donors typed differed by locus, with about 629-630 for A, B, C, DRB1 and DQB1, more than 500 for DQA1, 600 to 610 for DPA1, and around 450 for DPB1.

Library generation was performed with the immunoSEQ multiplex PCR assay. The multiplex PCR relied on a mix of 60 forward primers for TCR Vbeta segments and 13 reverse primers for TCR Jbeta segments. Amplification of the CDR3 region of rearranged TCR beta genes was performed with a multiplex PCR assay on genomic DNA. On the Illumina HiSeq System, the amplified TCR beta libraries were sequenced as 87-base-pair reads. For the original study's pipeline: Across the 670 or so repertoires, a later analysis counted 78 million or so unique TCR beta chains, some 11 million of which were shared by at least two donors. A nearest-neighbor algorithm error-corrected the raw reads and collapsed the reads into unique sequences, merging closely related sequences to remove PCR and sequencing errors. V, D and J gene segments were assigned by aligning CDR3 sequences to IMGT reference sequences. For a sequence to be retained, a match of at least six nucleotides was required to both a V gene segment and a J gene segment. Rearrangements were called productive when the CDR3 lacked stop codons and stayed in frame with V and J; all others were non-productive. CDR3 was defined according to IMGT convention as the region running from the second conserved V-encoded cysteine to the conserved J-encoded phenylalanine. Sequences without an unambiguous match to a single V gene segment were excluded from the earlier analysis of 500 to 700 of the donors. In an earlier analysis of 587 of the donors, V segments were called functional above 56.7% productive rearrangements and were called segregating when the between-donor standard deviation exceeded 5%. To diagnose cytomegalovirus status from the catalog of TCR beta chain sequences, a statistical classification framework was built. V and J gene assignment, in a later analysis, came from comparing TCR nucleotide sequences with IMGT/GENE-DB human TR gene sequences. A later analysis assigned CDR3 sequences and most-parsimonious VDJ recombination scenarios with the TCRdist pipeline. In a later analysis, each TCR beta chain was defined by its CDR3 amino acid sequence together with its V-gene family, and reads without a unique V-gene family were excluded. A later analysis removed over 500 highly shared, low-generation-probability nucleotide sequences to deal with suspected cross-contamination and a sequencing artifact. For each public chain, a later analysis derived a clonal expansion index from normalized ranks of inferred template counts within each repertoire. In a later analysis, generation probabilities were computed with a VDJ recombination model fitted to out-of-frame rearrangements, and the resulting probabilities were checked against IGoR. In a later analysis, TCR-TCR, TCR-HLA and TCR-CMV co-occurrence was scored with hypergeometric tests, and a repertoire-size bias correction was applied to TCR pairs. False discovery rates were estimated in a later analysis by permuting HLA or CMV assignments 20 times. A later analysis grouped co-occurring TCRs with DBSCAN, adding TCRdist sequence similarity when clustering within HLA-allele-positive subsets. Repertoires with fewer than 30,000 or more than 120,000 public chains were left out of co-occurrence clustering, as were about five repertoires with anomalous nucleotide sharing. This is the immuneACCESS table as TCRdb keeps it, with only in-frame sequences that have V and J called. A part of the clones is gone; compared with another copy, unresolved V genes explain less than half, and the rest is unexplained. V and J calls and clone size are copied from that table; D and trimming were computed from the DNA. The sample records more than 140,000 clones, over 75% of which are singletons. The ten biggest clones cover 0.55% to 0.8% of the sample.

General conclusions and limits of the study: In a later analysis, several top co-occurrence clusters were reported to appear linked to parvovirus B19, influenza, CMV and Epstein-Barr virus. An association between a missense DCLRE1C variant and V-gene and J-gene trimming of TCR beta chains was found in a later genetic analysis and replicated in an independent cohort. While some public TCRs were present in many individuals, most TCR sequences turned up only very rarely across donors. Specific HLA alleles were associated with some 15,000 TCR beta sequences at a false discovery rate of 0.05 in a later analysis. A further reported finding was that TCR beta sequences accurately predicted the HLA-A and HLA-B alleles for most subjects in the first cohort. In an earlier analysis of about 550 of the donors, most TCR beta V segments were observed in productive rearrangements about 87% or about 30% of the time, broadly matching IMGT annotations. Because counts were too low, some 17 rarely observed V segments, including chromosome 9 orphons, were excluded from the earlier analysis of some 590 of the donors. Presence/absence analyses assumed roughly uniform sequencing depth across donors, an assumption that may not hold. The cohort was sequenced for TCR beta chains only, and without alpha or paired-chain data the features that could be detected were limited. Linkage disequilibrium might explain the correlated functional status among segregating V segments, but an unknown experimental factor could not be ruled out. In a later analysis, TCR association rates were found to vary across HLA loci, with the most associated TCRs seen for DRB1 alleles and the fewest for HLA-C alleles. A later analysis found that most CMV-associated TCR beta chains appeared HLA-restricted, with HLA associations seemingly driven largely by CMV exposure. A later genetic analysis reported fewer N-insertions in productive TCRs among donors in an Asian-associated ancestry cluster than the roughly 700-donor mean. Some IMGT-functional V segments, including TRBV6-2 and TRBV6-3, could not be distinguished by the 87-base-pair reads and were therefore excluded. The authors suggested that the approach could potentially be generalized to other disease states and immunological phenotypes. In both the original and validation cohorts, the classifier was reported to diagnose cytomegalovirus status with high specificity and sensitivity. The sequencing pipeline was judged likely to have produced a cluster of highly shared sequence variants as a technical artifact. The only immune exposure information available for the cohort was CMV serostatus. Compared with equally common non-associated chains, HLA-associated TCR beta chains in a later analysis were more clonally expanded and had lower generation probabilities. A few of the identified cytomegalovirus-associated TCR beta chains were confirmed in vitro to be specific for cytomegalovirus antigens. Because HLA typing was missing for some donors at each locus, association tests included only the typed subset. When HLA alleles, especially DR and DQ, strongly co-occurred, attributing TCR associations to individual alleles was difficult. In the study, roughly 160 TCR beta chains were listed as associated with cytomegalovirus.

On this clone itself: No cognate antigen has been identified for it. Base qualities are not recorded, but no much larger clone differs from it by a single base.

Trimming takes 1 base from V and 4 bases from J, and the germline ends sit 11 bases apart. Sequences LGHNA (CDR1) and YSLEER (CDR2) are obtained from the germline V gene. Taken from cysteine to phenylalanine, the CDR3 has 14 residues. Kept here is only the CDR3 DNA, which spans 42 bases and is read in frame from base 1. The cohort comprised under 700 healthy bone marrow donors. At the time of sampling, every cohort member was nominally healthy, though immune exposures that went unrecorded were likely present. The donor was CMV seronegative and belonged to the group of over 300 seronegative cohort members. A peripheral blood sample was collected from each donor, and TCR beta sequencing was performed on peripheral blood mononuclear cells. Genomic DNA was extracted from the blood cell samples with the Qiagen DNeasy Blood Extraction Kit.

The chain was built from TRBV4-3 and TRBJ2-7; TRBD1 is a possible D gene, resting on 7 matching bases. The clonotype originates from a male donor in good health and CMV-seronegative. Sequenced sample: PBMCs. The CDR3 here reads CASSQATGRYEQYF. The nucleotide sequence reads TGCGCCAGCAGCCAAGCGACAGGGAGGTACGAGCAGTACTTC.